The rows below give T cell receptor beta chains drawn from one sample of a study of vaccination and CD4 T cells after COVID-19. TCRdb fed the PCR reads into MiXCR, producing one record per CDR3 protein. This table has about 11,000 distinct CDR3 sequences, 41% appearing once. These receptors have no known antigen. Sequenced sample: CD4+ T cells from blood, cultured in vitro. The source of these receptors is a human donor who had recovered from COVID-19. The CDR3 runs from the conserved cysteine through the conserved F or W. A D gene is named only where the DNA matches it firmly. Not all rows give a size; the values are once, few, many and, for expanded clones, a class.

abundance: NA
v_gene: TRBV6-1
d_gene: TRBD1
j_gene: TRBJ2-4
CDR3aa: CASTITGQPAKNIQYF
CDR3nt: TGTGCCAGCACCATCACGGGACAGCCAGCCAAAAACATTCAGTACTTC

abundance: NA
v_gene: TRBV7-9
d_gene: TRBD1
j_gene: TRBJ1-1
CDR3aa: CASSWTGNTEAFF
CDR3nt: TGTGCCAGCAGCTGGACAGGGAACACTGAAGCTTTCTTT

abundance: NA
v_gene: TRBV6-1
d_gene: NA
j_gene: TRBJ1-3
CDR3aa: CASREGLTIYF
CDR3nt: TGTGCCAGCAGGGAGGGGTTGACCATATATTTT

abundance: NA
v_gene: TRBV7-2
d_gene: NA
j_gene: TRBJ2-7
CDR3aa: CASSLERVHSYEQYF
CDR3nt: TGTGCCAGCAGCTTAGAGAGGGTTCACTCCTACGAGCAGTACTTC

abundance: NA
v_gene: TRBV11-3
d_gene: TRBD1
j_gene: TRBJ2-7
CDR3aa: CASSLGGTGGSYEQYF
CDR3nt: TGTGCCAGCAGCTTAGGAGGGACAGGGGGTTCCTACGAGCAGTACTTC

abundance: NA
v_gene: TRBV11-3
d_gene: TRBD1
j_gene: TRBJ2-1
CDR3aa: CASSSGQGSYNEQFF
CDR3nt: TGTGCCAGCAGCTCTGGACAGGGGTCGTACAATGAGCAGTTCTTC

abundance: NA
v_gene: TRBV30
d_gene: TRBD1
j_gene: TRBJ1-2
CDR3aa: CAWSLTGGHGYTF
CDR3nt: TGTGCCTGGAGTCTTACAGGGGGGCATGGCTACACCTTC

abundance: NA
v_gene: TRBV28
d_gene: NA
j_gene: TRBJ1-2
CDR3aa: CASSPAGTANYGYTF
CDR3nt: TGTGCCAGCAGTCCCGCCGGGACGGCTAACTATGGCTACACCTTC

abundance: NA
v_gene: TRBV20-1
d_gene: NA
j_gene: TRBJ1-2
CDR3aa: CRPSGGNYGYTF
CDR3nt: TGCAGACCGTCGGGGGGAAACTATGGCTACACCTTC

abundance: NA
v_gene: TRBV20-1
d_gene: NA
j_gene: TRBJ1-3
CDR3aa: CSARRSESNTIYF
CDR3nt: TGCAGTGCTAGAAGGTCAGAGTCAAACACCATATATTTT

abundance: NA
v_gene: TRBV6-2/TRBV6-3
d_gene: NA
j_gene: TRBJ1-1
CDR3aa: CASSYALWRQKTEAFF
CDR3nt: TGTGCCAGCAGTTACGCCCTTTGGCGACAGAAGACTGAAGCTTTCTTT

abundance: few
v_gene: TRBV5-6
d_gene: NA
j_gene: TRBJ1-6
CDR3aa: CASSSEGGYNSPLHF
CDR3nt: TGTGCCAGCAGCTCTGAAGGGGGCTATAATTCACCCCTCCACTTT

abundance: NA
v_gene: TRBV12-3/TRBV12-4
d_gene: TRBD1
j_gene: TRBJ2-5
CDR3aa: CASSLDRGVETQYF
CDR3nt: TGTGCCAGCAGTCTCGACAGGGGTGTAGAGACCCAGTACTTC

abundance: few
v_gene: TRBV28
d_gene: NA
j_gene: TRBJ1-2
CDR3aa: CASTGTFYGYTF
CDR3nt: TGTGCCAGCACCGGGACATTTTATGGCTACACCTTC

abundance: NA
v_gene: TRBV2
d_gene: NA
j_gene: TRBJ1-5
CDR3aa: CASSDRDQPQHF
CDR3nt: TGTGCCAGCAGTGATAGGGATCAGCCCCAGCATTTT

abundance: NA
v_gene: TRBV4-2
d_gene: NA
j_gene: TRBJ1-6
CDR3aa: CASSLNRQEDNSPLHF
CDR3nt: TGTGCCAGCAGCCTAAACCGGCAGGAGGATAATTCACCCCTCCACTTT

abundance: NA
v_gene: TRBV28
d_gene: NA
j_gene: TRBJ1-2
CDR3aa: CASSLGGRPNYGYTF
CDR3nt: TGTGCCAGCAGTTTGGGGGGTAGGCCCAACTATGGCTACACCTTC

abundance: NA
v_gene: TRBV20-1
d_gene: NA
j_gene: TRBJ1-6
CDR3aa: CSARGRSLDNSPLHF
CDR3nt: TGCAGTGCTCGGGGACGGTCGTTGGATAATTCACCCCTCCACTTT

abundance: NA
v_gene: TRBV7-2
d_gene: TRBD1
j_gene: TRBJ2-7
CDR3aa: CASSFTGGYEQYF
CDR3nt: TGTGCCAGCAGCTTTACAGGGGGCTACGAGCAGTACTTC

abundance: NA
v_gene: TRBV18
d_gene: TRBD1
j_gene: TRBJ1-1
CDR3aa: CASSPSAGGTEAFF
CDR3nt: TGTGCCAGCTCACCGTCGGCAGGGGGCACTGAAGCTTTCTTT

abundance: NA
v_gene: TRBV6-2/TRBV6-3
d_gene: NA
j_gene: TRBJ1-6
CDR3aa: CASSFVTGIDNSPLHF
CDR3nt: TGTGCCAGCAGTTTCGTGACGGGAATTGATAATTCACCCCTCCACTTT

abundance: NA
v_gene: TRBV18
d_gene: NA
j_gene: TRBJ2-4
CDR3aa: CASSPPSINIQYF
CDR3nt: TGTGCCAGCTCACCACCATCCATCAACATTCAGTACTTC

abundance: few
v_gene: TRBV5-4
d_gene: NA
j_gene: TRBJ1-1
CDR3aa: CASSLAVGSLNTEAFF
CDR3nt: TGTGCCAGCAGCTTGGCGGTCGGAAGTTTGAACACTGAAGCTTTCTTT

abundance: few
v_gene: TRBV18
d_gene: NA
j_gene: TRBJ1-1
CDR3aa: CASSPQGLNTEAFF
CDR3nt: TGTGCCAGCTCACCACAGGGATTGAACACTGAAGCTTTCTTT

abundance: NA
v_gene: TRBV6-5
d_gene: TRBD1
j_gene: TRBJ2-7
CDR3aa: CASSYSRRQGFYEQYF
CDR3nt: TGTGCCAGCAGTTACTCGAGGAGACAGGGATTCTACGAGCAGTACTTC

abundance: NA
v_gene: TRBV7-2
d_gene: TRBD1
j_gene: TRBJ1-4
CDR3aa: CASSKQGAANEKLFF
CDR3nt: TGTGCCAGCAGCAAACAGGGGGCGGCTAATGAAAAACTGTTTTTT

abundance: NA
v_gene: TRBV7-8
d_gene: TRBD1
j_gene: TRBJ1-5
CDR3aa: CASSLRAEAGTGRNQPQHF
CDR3nt: TGTGCCAGCAGCTTAAGGGCCGAGGCCGGGACAGGGAGGAATCAGCCCCAGCATTTT

abundance: few
v_gene: TRBV10-3
d_gene: TRBD2
j_gene: TRBJ2-1
CDR3aa: CAISVGGGRNEQFF
CDR3nt: TGTGCCATCAGTGTGGGGGGAGGGCGTAATGAGCAGTTCTTC

abundance: NA
v_gene: TRBV29-1
d_gene: TRBD1
j_gene: TRBJ2-7
CDR3aa: CSVGGTGSYEQYF
CDR3nt: TGCAGCGTTGGGGGGACAGGGAGCTACGAGCAGTACTTC

abundance: few
v_gene: TRBV20-1
d_gene: NA
j_gene: TRBJ2-7
CDR3aa: CSASGQYLSYEQYF
CDR3nt: TGCAGTGCTAGCGGTCAGTACCTCTCCTACGAGCAGTACTTC

abundance: NA
v_gene: TRBV7-9
d_gene: NA
j_gene: TRBJ2-7
CDR3aa: CASSRDRNEQYF
CDR3nt: TGTGCCAGCAGCCGAGATCGAAACGAGCAGTACTTC

abundance: few
v_gene: TRBV24-1
d_gene: TRBD1
j_gene: TRBJ2-3
CDR3aa: CAVGTGVEDTQYF
CDR3nt: TGTGCCGTCGGGACAGGGGTTGAGGATACGCAGTATTTT

abundance: NA
v_gene: TRBV28
d_gene: NA
j_gene: TRBJ2-2
CDR3aa: CASSLTSLTSSGELFF
CDR3nt: TGTGCCAGCAGTTTAACCAGCCTTACCTCCTCCGGGGAGCTGTTTTTT

abundance: few
v_gene: TRBV30
d_gene: NA
j_gene: TRBJ1-2
CDR3aa: CAWSTTNYGYTF
CDR3nt: TGTGCCTGGAGTACCACTAACTATGGCTACACCTTC

abundance: few
v_gene: TRBV18
d_gene: NA
j_gene: TRBJ2-2
CDR3aa: CASSPQISGNTGELFF
CDR3nt: TGTGCCAGCTCACCCCAGATTAGCGGGAACACCGGGGAGCTGTTTTTT